Listed below are T cell receptor beta chains from one sample, sequenced in a study of blood T cell repertoires in COVID-19. TCRdb's copy holds only in-frame clones and misses some; the assay was immunoSEQ multiplex PCR. Here the sample spans nearly 80,000 clones, about four fifths being singletons. Specimen: peripheral blood. The receptors shown here come from a man aged 50-60 years with acute or convalescent COVID-19. CDR3s include the opening cysteine and the closing phenylalanine or tryptophan. A D gene is named only where the DNA matches it firmly. The size entry is marked missing in some rows and otherwise reads once, few, many or a size class.

TRBV7-2	.	TRBJ2-1	TRBD1	TGTGCCAGCAGTCTGACAGGGTATGAGCAGTTCTTC	CASSLTGYEQFF
TRBV7-2	once	TRBJ2-2	.	TGTGCCAGCAGCCCAACGCCCGGAGATCCGAACACCGGGGAGCTGTTTTTT	CASSPTPGDPNTGELFF
TRBV7-2	.	TRBJ2-1	TRBD1	TGTGCCAGCAGCCAGGGGGCGGGATCCTACAATGAGCAGTTCTTC	CASSQGAGSYNEQFF
TRBV10-3	.	TRBJ2-7	.	TGTGCCATCAGCCCCCGCCCTACACAGGCCACCTACGAGCAGTACTTC	CAISPRPTQATYEQYF
TRBV4-1	.	TRBJ1-5	TRBD1	TGCGCCAGCAGCCAAGAAGTAGGGGGCCGGTATAGCAATCAGCCCCAGCATTTT	CASSQEVGGRYSNQPQHF
TRBV25-1	.	TRBJ1-2	.	TGTGCCACCCGGCACGGGGGAGGTTCTGGCTACACCTTC	CATRHGGGSGYTF
TRBV9	.	TRBJ2-2	.	TGTGCCAGCAAGGGGGTTGCAAACACCGGGGAGCTGTTTTTT	CASKGVANTGELFF
TRBV6-2/TRBV6-3	.	TRBJ1-2	TRBD1	TGTGCCAGCAGCTCCGGGACAGGGGTTTATGGCTACACCTTC	CASSSGTGVYGYTF
TRBV6-5	.	TRBJ2-2	TRBD2	TGTGCCAGCAGTTACACGGGGAGGGGTACCGGGGAGCTGTTTTTT	CASSYTGRGTGELFF
TRBV7-2	.	TRBJ1-3	TRBD1	TGTGCCAGCAGCTTAGTTCAGGGGGGTGGAAACACCATATATTTT	CASSLVQGGGNTIYF
TRBV28	.	TRBJ2-3	TRBD2	TGTGCCAGCAGTTTTGGCGGGGGGAGCACAGATACGCAGTATTTT	CASSFGGGSTDTQYF
TRBV7-2	.	TRBJ1-1	.	TGTGCCAGCAGCTTACCCGACAGGCCTGAAGCTTTCTTT	CASSLPDRPEAFF
TRBV7-7	few	TRBJ2-5	.	TGTGCCAGCAGCTTACTGACAGGACCAGCGGAGACCCAGTACTTC	CASSLLTGPAETQYF
TRBV6-1	.	TRBJ1-6	.	TGTGCCAGCAGTGAACTGGGCAGGGTGGATTCACCCCTCCACTTT	CASSELGRVDSPLHF
TRBV13	.	TRBJ2-1	.	TGTGCCAGCAGCTTAGGTAGGGCAGCGGATGAGCAGTTCTTC	CASSLGRAADEQFF
TRBV7-2	.	TRBJ2-7	TRBD2	TGTGCCAGCAGGCGGACTAGCGGGAGCTACGAGCAGTACTTC	CASRRTSGSYEQYF
TRBV5-1	.	TRBJ2-3	TRBD1	TGCGCCAGCAGCTCCCGGGACAGGGGGAGTACAGATACGCAGTATTTT	CASSSRDRGSTDTQYF
TRBV6-6	.	TRBJ2-5	.	TGTGCCAGCAGTTCCCCAGGGTTTGCCCAGTACTTC	CASSSPGFAQYF
TRBV6-2/TRBV6-3	.	TRBJ2-1	.	TGTGCCAGCAGTTACAGGGGGGGGCCCACCTACAATGAGCAGTTCTTC	CASSYRGGPTYNEQFF
TRBV7-9	.	TRBJ2-1	TRBD2	TGTGCCAGCAGCTTAGGGGGAGGGCCGTTTGAGCAGTTCTTC	CASSLGGGPFEQFF
TRBV12-3/TRBV12-4	.	TRBJ1-4	.	TGTGCCAGCAGTTTCTCAGGAGGACTGTTTTTT	CASSFSGGLFF
TRBV15	.	TRBJ1-2	.	TGTGCCACCAGCAGAGTAACGGAGTATGGCTACACCTTC	CATSRVTEYGYTF
TRBV12-3/TRBV12-4	.	TRBJ1-1	.	TGTGCCAGCACCCTAAGGGGAGGGAGGGCTTTCTTT	CASTLRGGRAFF
TRBV27	once	TRBJ2-7	TRBD2	TGTGCCAGCAGTCAAGGACTAGCGGGAGATCCCTACGAGCAGTACTTC	CASSQGLAGDPYEQYF
TRBV28	.	TRBJ2-1	TRBD1	TGTGCCAGCAGTTTAGCCGCAGGGGGATCCTACAATGAGCAGTTCTTC	CASSLAAGGSYNEQFF
TRBV28	.	TRBJ2-3	TRBD2	TGTGCCAGCTCCGGGGGGGGGTATACGCAGTATTTT	CASSGGGYTQYF
TRBV7-2	.	TRBJ1-2	.	TGTGCCAGCACCGGACAGAGGGTGGGTGGCTACACCTTC	CASTGQRVGGYTF
TRBV4-3	.	TRBJ1-3	.	TGCGCCAGCAGCCAAGAATATAGGGGTGGAAACACCATATATTTT	CASSQEYRGGNTIYF
TRBV3-1/TRBV3-2	few	TRBJ2-2	.	TGTGCCAGCAGCCAAGCGAGGGGAGGTAACACCGGGGAGCTGTTTTTT	CASSQARGGNTGELFF
TRBV3-1/TRBV3-2	.	TRBJ2-3	TRBD2	TGTGCCAGCAGCCAAATACGCGGGGGGGCTTCAGATACGCAGTATTTT	CASSQIRGGASDTQYF
TRBV5-6	.	TRBJ2-5	TRBD1	TGTGCCAGCAGCTTGGCTGGACAGGGGGCCGGGGAGACCCAGTACTTC	CASSLAGQGAGETQYF
TRBV12-5	.	TRBJ2-2	.	TGTGCTAGTGGTTTGCCAAATAGCGTCTCCGGGGAGCTGTTTTTT	CASGLPNSVSGELFF
TRBV30	.	TRBJ2-1	.	TGTGCCTGGGGTCAGAGGCCCCTCTACAATGAGCAGTTCTTC	CAWGQRPLYNEQFF
TRBV29-1	.	TRBJ2-7	TRBD2	TGCAGCGTGGGGACTAGCGGGAGATCTTACGAGCAGTACTTC	CSVGTSGRSYEQYF
TRBV10-3	.	TRBJ1-3	.	TGTGCCAACCTGGTGGTTGGCAGCGAGAGCTCTGGAAACACCATATATTTT	CANLVVGSESSGNTIYF
TRBV19	.	TRBJ1-5	.	TGTGCCAGTAGTATAGGATACGGGGGGGTTCAGCCCCAGCATTTT	CASSIGYGGVQPQHF
TRBV5-4	.	TRBJ2-3	.	TGTGCCAGCAGCTTAGGGACTCCGGCGGGGAATACGCAGTATTTT	CASSLGTPAGNTQYF
TRBV11-2	.	TRBJ2-5	.	TGTGCCAGCAGCTCCCGTCAAGAGACCCAGTACTTC	CASSSRQETQYF
TRBV5-1	.	TRBJ2-7	TRBD1	TGCGCCAGCAGCCCCCGGGACAGGGGTTCCGAGCAGTACTTC	CASSPRDRGSEQYF
TRBV7-9	once	TRBJ2-1	.	TGTGCCAGCAGCTCCCAACGGAACGGGGGCAATGAGCAGTTCTTC	CASSSQRNGGNEQFF
TRBV27	.	TRBJ2-7	TRBD2	TGTGCCAGTCGGCTTCTCGGGACTAATCACTACGAGCAGTACTTC	CASRLLGTNHYEQYF
TRBV14	.	TRBJ2-7	TRBD2	TGTGCCAGCAGCTTACGACTAGCGGGACCCTACGAGCAGTACTTC	CASSLRLAGPYEQYF
TRBV19	.	TRBJ2-1	TRBD2	TGTGCCAGTAGTCCCGGGACTAGGGGTGGGGGTGAGCAGTTCTTC	CASSPGTRGGGEQFF
TRBV29-1	.	TRBJ1-2	.	TGCAGCGTTGACAGGGGAAACTATGGCTACACCTTC	CSVDRGNYGYTF
TRBV19	.	TRBJ1-5	TRBD1	TGTGCCGGAAGACAGGGTAATCAGCCCCAGCATTTT	CAGRQGNQPQHF
TRBV6-4	.	TRBJ1-5	.	TGTGCCAGCAGTGAACAGGGCAGGCAGCCCCAGCATTTT	CASSEQGRQPQHF
TRBV29-1	.	TRBJ2-7	.	TGCAGCGTTGTGCCTCCCTCGGGCTCCTACGAGCAGTACTTC	CSVVPPSGSYEQYF
TRBV27	few	TRBJ2-3	.	TGTGCCAGCAGTTTATCCAGGGGCCCAGATACGCAGTATTTT	CASSLSRGPDTQYF
TRBV4-1	.	TRBJ2-5	TRBD2	TGCGCCAGCAGCCAAGAGGTCGGGAGGGCCGGAGAGACCCAGTACTTC	CASSQEVGRAGETQYF
TRBV14	.	TRBJ2-3	.	TGTGCCAGCAGCCACAGGGTCCCCCTCACAGATACGCAGTATTTT	CASSHRVPLTDTQYF
TRBV7-8	.	TRBJ1-1	.	TGTGCCAGCAGACGAACGGGCACTGAAGCTTTCTTT	CASRRTGTEAFF
TRBV6-5	.	TRBJ2-5	TRBD1	TGTGCCAGCAGTTACGACAGGGGGGGATGGGAGACCCAGTACTTC	CASSYDRGGWETQYF
TRBV24-1	.	TRBJ2-6	.	TGTGCCACCAGTGACGGTAGCTCTGGGGCCAACGTCCTGACTTTC	CATSDGSSGANVLTF
TRBV6-2/TRBV6-3	few	TRBJ2-2	.	TGTGCCAGCAGCCGCGGGGAGTCCGGGGAGCTGTTTTTT	CASSRGESGELFF
TRBV30	.	TRBJ2-7	.	TGTGCCTGGAGTGTAGGGGTCGGGTACGAGCAGTACTTC	CAWSVGVGYEQYF
TRBV3-1/TRBV3-2	.	TRBJ1-2	.	TGTGCCAGCAGCCAAGATCACGGACAATCATCTGGCTACACCTTC	CASSQDHGQSSGYTF
TRBV7-9	.	TRBJ1-6	TRBD1	TGTGCCAGCAGCTTACCAGGGGGCTATAATTCACCCCTCCACTTT	CASSLPGGYNSPLHF
TRBV5-1	.	TRBJ1-2	.	TGCGCCAGCAGCTTGGGTGGAGGATATGGCTACACCTTC	CASSLGGGYGYTF
TRBV9	.	TRBJ1-1	TRBD1	TGTGCCAGCAGCGTAGCAGGGGGTCCTGAAGCTTTCTTT	CASSVAGGPEAFF